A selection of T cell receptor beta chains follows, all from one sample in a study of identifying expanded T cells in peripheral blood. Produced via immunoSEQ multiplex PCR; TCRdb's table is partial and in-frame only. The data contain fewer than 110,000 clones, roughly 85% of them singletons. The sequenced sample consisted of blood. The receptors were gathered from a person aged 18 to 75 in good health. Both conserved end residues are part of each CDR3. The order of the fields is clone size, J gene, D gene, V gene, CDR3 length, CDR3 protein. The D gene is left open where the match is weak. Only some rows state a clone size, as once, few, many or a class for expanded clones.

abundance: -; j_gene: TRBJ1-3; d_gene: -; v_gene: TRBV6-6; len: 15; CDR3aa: CASSYGKASGNTIYF
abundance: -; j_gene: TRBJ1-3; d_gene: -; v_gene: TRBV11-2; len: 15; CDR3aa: CASSPRQLYGNTIYF
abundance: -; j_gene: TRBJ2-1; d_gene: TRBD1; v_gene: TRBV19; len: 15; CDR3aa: CASSRTGGTYNEQFF
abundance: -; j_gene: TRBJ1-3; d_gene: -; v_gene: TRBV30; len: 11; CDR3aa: CAWDRGNTIYF
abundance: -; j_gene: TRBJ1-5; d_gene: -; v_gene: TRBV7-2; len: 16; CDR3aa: CASSLEGGAGNQPQHF
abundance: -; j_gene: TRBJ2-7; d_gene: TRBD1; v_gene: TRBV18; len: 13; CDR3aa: CASSPSGGYEQYF
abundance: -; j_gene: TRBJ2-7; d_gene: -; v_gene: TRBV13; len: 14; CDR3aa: CASSLGDSSYEQYF
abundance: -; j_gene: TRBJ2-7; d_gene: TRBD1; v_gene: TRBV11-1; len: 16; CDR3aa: CASSLGGQGPLDEQYF
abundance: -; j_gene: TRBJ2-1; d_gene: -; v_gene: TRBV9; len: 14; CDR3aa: CASSFQTGRNEQFF
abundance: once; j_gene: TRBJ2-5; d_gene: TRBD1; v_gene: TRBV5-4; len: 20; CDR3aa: CASSLGALDRLTYFQETQYF
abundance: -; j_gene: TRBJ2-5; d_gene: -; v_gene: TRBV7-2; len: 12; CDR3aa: CASSSSLETQYF
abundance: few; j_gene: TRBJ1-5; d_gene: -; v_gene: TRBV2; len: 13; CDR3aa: CASRTGSNQPQHF
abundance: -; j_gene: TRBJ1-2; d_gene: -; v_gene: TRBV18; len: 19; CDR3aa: CASSLNAGTAFLANYGYTF
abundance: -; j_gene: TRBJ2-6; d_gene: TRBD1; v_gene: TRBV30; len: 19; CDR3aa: CAWISWSGTGRFGANVLTF
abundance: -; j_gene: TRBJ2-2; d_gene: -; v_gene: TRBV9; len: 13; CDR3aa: CASSAAGIGELFF
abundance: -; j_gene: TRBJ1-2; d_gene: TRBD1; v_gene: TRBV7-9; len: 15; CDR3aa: CASSLAGQGDGGYTF
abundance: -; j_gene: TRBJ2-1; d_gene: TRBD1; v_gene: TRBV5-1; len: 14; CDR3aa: CASGKGGQGDEQFF
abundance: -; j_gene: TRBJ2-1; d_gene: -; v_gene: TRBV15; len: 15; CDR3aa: CATSVGAVAYNEQFF
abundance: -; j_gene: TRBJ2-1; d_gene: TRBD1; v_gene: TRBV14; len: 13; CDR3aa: CATKDRDFSEQFF
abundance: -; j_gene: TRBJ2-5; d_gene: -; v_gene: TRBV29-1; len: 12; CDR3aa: CSGKRGQETQYF
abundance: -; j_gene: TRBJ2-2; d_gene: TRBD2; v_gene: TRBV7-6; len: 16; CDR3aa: CASSPLGLAGAGELFF
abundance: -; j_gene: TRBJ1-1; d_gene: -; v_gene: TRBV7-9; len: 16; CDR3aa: CASSLGGVGGSTEAFF
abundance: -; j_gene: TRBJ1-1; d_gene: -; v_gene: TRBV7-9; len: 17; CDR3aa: CASSLGLLAGGLTEAFF
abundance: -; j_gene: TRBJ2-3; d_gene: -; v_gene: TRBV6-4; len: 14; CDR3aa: CASSDSKDTDTQYF
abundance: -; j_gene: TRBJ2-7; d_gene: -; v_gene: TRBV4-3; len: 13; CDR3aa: CASSQDLGYEQYF
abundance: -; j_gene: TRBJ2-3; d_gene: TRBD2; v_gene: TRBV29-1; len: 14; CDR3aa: CSVGLAEYTDTQYF
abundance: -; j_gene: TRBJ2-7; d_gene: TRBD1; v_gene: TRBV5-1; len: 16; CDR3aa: CASHPSQGQTSYEQYF
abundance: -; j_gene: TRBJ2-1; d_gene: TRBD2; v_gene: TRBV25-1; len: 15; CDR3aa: CASSKRGLSYNEQFF
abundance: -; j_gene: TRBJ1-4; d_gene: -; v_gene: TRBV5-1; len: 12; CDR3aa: CASSPPGEKLFF
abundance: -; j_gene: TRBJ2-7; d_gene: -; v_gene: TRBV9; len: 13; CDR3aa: CASSVGQGNEQYF
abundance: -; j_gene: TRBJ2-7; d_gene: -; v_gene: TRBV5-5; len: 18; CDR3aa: CASSPHPTGAASSYEQYF
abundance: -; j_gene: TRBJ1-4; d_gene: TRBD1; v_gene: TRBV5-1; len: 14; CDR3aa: CANSTTGVNEKLFF
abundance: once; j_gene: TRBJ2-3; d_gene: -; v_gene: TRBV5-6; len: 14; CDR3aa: CASSFSFSTDTQYF
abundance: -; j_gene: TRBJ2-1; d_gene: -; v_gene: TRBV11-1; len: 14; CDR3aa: CASSSQGTYNEQFF
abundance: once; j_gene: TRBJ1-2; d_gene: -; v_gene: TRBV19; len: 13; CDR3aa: CASSIRQYYGYTF
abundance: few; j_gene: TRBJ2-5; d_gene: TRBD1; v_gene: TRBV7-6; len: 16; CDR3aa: CASSILYRGYQETQYF
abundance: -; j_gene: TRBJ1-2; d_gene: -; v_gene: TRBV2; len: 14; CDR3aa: CAIPWAGYGYGYTF
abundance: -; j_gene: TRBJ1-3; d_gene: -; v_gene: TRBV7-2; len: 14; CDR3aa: CASSSANSGNTIYF
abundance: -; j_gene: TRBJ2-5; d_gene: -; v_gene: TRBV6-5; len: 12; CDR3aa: CASSNRRETQYF
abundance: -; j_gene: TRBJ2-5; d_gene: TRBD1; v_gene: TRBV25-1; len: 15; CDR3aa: CASSDPGQGGETQYF
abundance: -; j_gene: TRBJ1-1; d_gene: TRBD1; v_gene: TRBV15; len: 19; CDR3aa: CATSRDSGTEIKLNTEAFF
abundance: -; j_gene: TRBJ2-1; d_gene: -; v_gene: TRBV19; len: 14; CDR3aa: CASSDGTFPNKQFF
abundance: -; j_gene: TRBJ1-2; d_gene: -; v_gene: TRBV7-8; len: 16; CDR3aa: CASSLSFGRDDYGYTF
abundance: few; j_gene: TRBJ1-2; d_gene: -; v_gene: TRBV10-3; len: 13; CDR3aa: CAIRTGENYGYTF
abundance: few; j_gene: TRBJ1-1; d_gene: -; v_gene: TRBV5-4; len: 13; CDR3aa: CASLGGSGTEAFF
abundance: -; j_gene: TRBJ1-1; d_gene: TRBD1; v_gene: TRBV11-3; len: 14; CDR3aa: CASSLQGENTEAFF
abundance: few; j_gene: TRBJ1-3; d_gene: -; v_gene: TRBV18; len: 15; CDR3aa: CASSPEGGSGNTIYF
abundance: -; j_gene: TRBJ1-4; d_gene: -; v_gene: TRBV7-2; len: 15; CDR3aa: CASSLVVRKNEKLFF
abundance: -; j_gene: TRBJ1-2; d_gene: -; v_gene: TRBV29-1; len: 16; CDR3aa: CSVEHREEGMNYGYTF
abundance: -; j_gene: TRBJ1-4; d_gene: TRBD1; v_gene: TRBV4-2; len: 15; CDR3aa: CASSPPGQGSEKLFF
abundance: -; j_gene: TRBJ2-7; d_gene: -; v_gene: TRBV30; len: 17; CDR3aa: CAWSVPPQNLHIYEQYF
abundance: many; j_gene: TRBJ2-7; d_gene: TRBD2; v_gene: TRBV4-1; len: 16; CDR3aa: CASSQESTSGGYEQYF
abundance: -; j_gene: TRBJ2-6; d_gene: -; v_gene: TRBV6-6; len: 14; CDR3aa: CASTRQSGANVLTF
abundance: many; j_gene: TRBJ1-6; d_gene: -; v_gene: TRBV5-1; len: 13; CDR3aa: CASSLDSYSPLHF
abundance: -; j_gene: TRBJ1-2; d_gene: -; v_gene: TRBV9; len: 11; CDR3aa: CASHRLDGYTF
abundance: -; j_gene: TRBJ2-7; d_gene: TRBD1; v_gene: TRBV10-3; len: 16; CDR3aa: CAITGAGGTGAYEQYF
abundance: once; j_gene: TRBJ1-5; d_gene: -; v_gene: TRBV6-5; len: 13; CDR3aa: CAGGEESNQPQHF
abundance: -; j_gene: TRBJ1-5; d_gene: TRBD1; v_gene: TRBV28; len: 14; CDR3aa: CASSLQGANQPQHF
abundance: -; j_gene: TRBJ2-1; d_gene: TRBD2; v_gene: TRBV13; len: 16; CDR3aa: CASSISGGAPYHEQFF
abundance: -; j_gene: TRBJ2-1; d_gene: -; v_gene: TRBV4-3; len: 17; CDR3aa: CASSQDNLGWSYNEQFF